These 17 T cell receptor beta chains were sequenced from one sample in a study of T cells expressing NK-cell markers. TCRdb reprocessed the 5' RACE reads, keeping one entry per CDR3 protein, no DNA. In total, the table holds some 16,000 distinct CDR3 sequences. Sequences were obtained from blood T cells: a sorted CD56 or NKG2C T cell subset, CD4+ or CD8+ T cells, or bulk PBMC T cells (not recorded which). Receptors were obtained from a man aged 18-70 years in good health.

The chain combines TRBV5-1 with TRBJ2-3. This CDR3 contains 13 residues. Germline assignment: CDR1 SGHRS and CDR2 YFSETQ. The CDR3 spells CASSLGDRDTQYF. Combining the CDR3 with reference TRBV5-1 and TRBJ2-3 gives the whole variable domain KAGVTQTPRYLIKTRGQQVTLSCSPISGHRSVSWYQQTPGQGLQFLFEYFSETQRNKGNFPGRFSGRQFSNSRSEMNVSTLELGDSALYLCASSLGDRDTQYFGPGTRLTVL.

This chain connects TRBV18 to TRBJ2-1; absent DNA, TCRdb's TRBD2 call cannot be checked. This CDR3 spans 16 amino acids. Germline CDR1 reads KGHSH; CDR2 reads LQKENI. CDR3 region: CASSPQERGLNNEQFF. The variable domain in full, with the rest retrieved from reference TRBV18 and TRBJ2-1, is NAGVMQNPRHLVRRRGQEARLRCSPMKGHSHVYWYRQLPEEGLKFMVYLQKENIIDESGMPKERFSAEFPKEGPSILRIQQVVRGDSAAYFCASSPQERGLNNEQFFGPGTRLTVL.

The CDR3: CASSLKSSTYEQYF. The chain joins TRBV5-1 to TRBJ2-7. CDR3 length equals 14 residues. The germline V gene encodes CDR1 SGHRS and CDR2 YFSETQ.

The J gene is TRBJ2-7, the V gene TRBV20-1. This CDR3 is 14 amino acids long. From germline, CDR1 is DFQATT and CDR2 SNEGSKA (reference sequence). The CDR3 protein is CSARPTRSSYEQYF.

J is TRBJ1-5 and V is TRBV20-1; the D gene TCRdb calls, TRBD1, cannot be checked with no DNA. The CDR3 sequence is 16 residues long. CDR1 and CDR2 from the germline V gene are DFQATT and SNEGSKA (reference sequence). CDR3 amino acids: CSARGSLHRGNQPQHF.

The J gene is TRBJ2-2, the V gene TRBV6-2 or TRBV6-3. Per germline, CDR1 MNHEY and CDR2 SVGEGT. CDR3 length: 12 residues. CDR3: CASSWDTGELFF.

The chain links TRBV20-1 to TRBJ2-7; the D call from TCRdb, TRBD2, cannot be confirmed without DNA. CDR3 length equals 16 residues. Germline-derived CDR1 and CDR2 are DFQATT and SNEGSKA (reference sequence). The CDR3 sequence is CSARDFLAGEDDEQYF.

V and J are TRBV7-2 and TRBJ2-3. Germline V gives CDR1 SGHTA, CDR2 FQGNSA. The CDR3 covers 15 residues. The CDR3 spells CASSSQWRETDTQYF.

The gene calls are TRBV7-2 and TRBJ2-7; TCRdb gives TRBD2 as the D gene, but with no DNA this cannot be confirmed. The V gene's germline CDR1 is SGHTA and CDR2 FQGNSA. The CDR3 consists of 15 residues. The CDR3 protein is CASSLGLVSLGEQYF. The entire variable domain, with the rest obtained from reference TRBV7-2 and TRBJ2-7, is as follows: GAGVSQSPSNKVTEKGKDVELRCDPISGHTALYWYRQSLGQGLEFLIYFQGNSAPDKSGLPSDRFSAERTGGSVSTLTIQRTQQEDSAVYLCASSLGLVSLGEQYFGPGTRLTVT.

V usage is TRBV30 and J usage is TRBJ1-1; as DNA is missing, the TRBD1 call by TCRdb cannot be tested. Germline CDR1 reads GTSNPN; CDR2 reads SVGIG (reference sequence). The CDR3 has 15 amino acids. The CDR3 loop is CAWVLSSARGTEAFF.

V is TRBV12-3 or TRBV12-4 and J is TRBJ1-2; the TCRdb call, TRBD1, lacks DNA for checking. The CDR3 runs 16 residues. The CDR3 region is CASSAKTGALNYGYTF.

The gene calls are TRBV2 and TRBJ2-7. CDR3 length: 12 residues. Germline-derived CDR1 and CDR2 are SNHLY and FYNNEI. CDR3 region: CASKRETYEQYF.

The chain combines TRBV6-1 with TRBJ2-6. There are 15 residues in the CDR3. CDR1 is MNHNS and CDR2 is SASEGT in the germline V gene. Here the CDR3 reads CASRQTGSGANVLTF.

V gene TRBV20-1 combines with J gene TRBJ1-6; the D gene TCRdb calls, TRBD1, cannot be checked with no DNA. CDR3 size: 16 residues. Germline values: CDR1 DFQATT, CDR2 SNEGSKA (reference sequence). The CDR3 sequence: CSARAGGDTHNSPLHF.

The genes are TRBV18 and TRBJ2-1; TCRdb outputs TRBD2, but without DNA this stays unchecked. This CDR3 has 14 amino acids. Germline values: CDR1 KGHSH, CDR2 LQKENI. This CDR3 reads CASSPWGGRNEQFF.

The rearrangement uses TRBV7-9 and TRBJ1-6; TCRdb returns TRBD1, unconfirmable since there is no DNA. This CDR3 is 14 amino acids long. From germline, CDR1 is SEHNR and CDR2 FQNEAQ (reference sequence). The CDR3 reads CASSAGTGSSPLHF.

The gene calls are TRBV20-1 and TRBJ2-7; the TCRdb D gene call, TRBD1, has no DNA to confirm it. CDR1 and CDR2 from the germline V gene are DFQATT and SNEGSKA (reference sequence). This CDR3 is built from 13 residues. Here the CDR3 reads CSAREHRAYEQYF.